Listed below are T cell receptor beta chains from one sample, sequenced in a study of cytomegalovirus exposure and HLA in healthy donors. Only in-frame clones appear in the TCRdb table, and some are missing; sequencing was by immunoSEQ multiplex PCR. The data show tens of thousands of clones, 70% to 85% seen once. Sequencing was done on a sample of PBMCs. Receptors originate from a middle-aged man in good health and CMV-seronegative. Each CDR3 is given with its conserved first and last residue. The D gene is left open where the match is weak. Not all rows give a size; the values are once, few, many and, for expanded clones, a class.

cdr3_aa cdr3_nt j_call d_call clone_size v_call
CSVGVTGHGYTF TGCAGCGTTGGGGTGACAGGGCATGGCTACACCTTC TRBJ1-2 TRBD1 - TRBV29-1
CASSDERLAKELFF TGCGCCAGCAGTGACGAGAGGCTCGCTAAGGAGCTGTTTTTT TRBJ2-2 - - TRBV10-1
CASSPRQGTDTQYF TGTGCCAGCAGCCCGCGACAGGGAACAGATACGCAGTATTTT TRBJ2-3 TRBD1 - TRBV11-2
CASEFDRRGSPLHF TGTGCCAGTGAATTTGACAGACGCGGTTCACCCCTCCACTTT TRBJ1-6 - - TRBV6-6
CASSVDPAGNTEAFF TGTGCCAGCAGCGTAGATCCCGCCGGTAACACTGAAGCTTTCTTT TRBJ1-1 - - TRBV9
CASSVEGTGMAEAFF TGTGCCAGCAGCGTAGAGGGGACAGGAATGGCTGAAGCTTTCTTT TRBJ1-1 TRBD1 - TRBV9
CASSSDRGQEQFF TGTGCCAGCAGTTCCGACAGGGGGCAGGAGCAGTTCTTC TRBJ2-1 TRBD1 - TRBV11-2
CASSLRAGGRGTDTQYF TGTGCCAGCAGTTTAAGGGCCGGGGGCAGGGGGACAGATACGCAGTATTTT TRBJ2-3 - - TRBV27
CASSFLQGTQETQYF TGTGCCAGCAGTTTCTTACAGGGTACCCAAGAGACCCAGTACTTC TRBJ2-5 - - TRBV28
CASLSQGAGEKLFF TGTGCCAGCCTCAGCCAGGGGGCAGGTGAAAAACTGTTTTTT TRBJ1-4 TRBD1 - TRBV28
CASSLEASDHEQFF TGCGCCAGCAGCTTGGAGGCTAGCGATCATGAGCAGTTCTTC TRBJ2-1 - - TRBV5-1
CASSVRSGRAAWTDTQYF TGTGCCAGCAGTGTACGTAGCGGGAGGGCCGCATGGACAGATACGCAGTATTTT TRBJ2-3 TRBD2 few TRBV6-1
CASSLGLSRGDTEAFF TGTGCCAGCAGCTTAGGTCTGAGCAGGGGAGACACTGAAGCTTTCTTT TRBJ1-1 - - TRBV7-9
CASSFPGGPEAFF TGTGCCAGCAGTTTCCCAGGGGGCCCTGAAGCTTTCTTT TRBJ1-1 TRBD1 - TRBV6-5
CASSPLGTGGAETQYF TGTGCTAGCAGCCCCCTAGGGACAGGGGGCGCGGAGACCCAGTACTTC TRBJ2-5 TRBD1 - TRBV7-7
CASSFFGRGTGELFF TGTGCCAGCAGTTTTTTTGGGAGGGGCACCGGGGAGCTGTTTTTT TRBJ2-2 TRBD2 - TRBV28
CASSPGETGGREKLFF TGTGCCAGCAGCCCGGGCGAGACAGGGGGGCGGGAAAAACTGTTTTTT TRBJ1-4 TRBD1 - TRBV7-6
CASRPSSGISYEQYF TGTGCCAGCAGACCCTCCTCAGGGATATCCTACGAGCAGTACTTC TRBJ2-7 - - TRBV6-5
CASSFTSYEQYF TGTGCCAGCAGTTTCACTAGCTACGAGCAGTACTTC TRBJ2-7 - - TRBV28
CASSVVSGAGANVLTF TGTGCCAGCAGCGTAGTGTCGGGGGCTGGGGCCAACGTCCTGACTTTC TRBJ2-6 - once TRBV9
CASSHSQPGLAGGPYEQYF TGTGCCAGCAGCCACTCCCAACCTGGACTAGCGGGAGGGCCCTACGAGCAGTACTTC TRBJ2-7 TRBD2 - TRBV7-8
CASIRVAGANVLTF TGTGCCAGTATCAGGGTTGCTGGGGCCAACGTCCTGACTTTC TRBJ2-6 - - TRBV6-1
CASSFQGARWSTGELFF TGTGCCAGCAGTTTTCAGGGGGCGAGGTGGAGCACCGGGGAGCTGTTTTTT TRBJ2-2 TRBD1 - TRBV27
CASKGDRGRSYEQYF TGTGCCAGCAAAGGGGACAGGGGTAGATCCTACGAGCAGTACTTC TRBJ2-7 TRBD1 few TRBV6-1
CASNPGGANVQYF TGTGCCAGCAACCCGGGGGGGGCCAACGTGCAGTACTTC TRBJ2-7 TRBD2 - TRBV28
CAIGGGTGELFF TGTGCCATCGGCGGTGGGACCGGGGAGCTGTTTTTT TRBJ2-2 - once TRBV5-4
CASSYPTSGRGEQFF TGTGCCAGCAGTTACCCGACTAGCGGGAGGGGGGAGCAGTTCTTC TRBJ2-1 TRBD2 - TRBV6-5
CASSSDRGLQPQHF TGTGCCAGCAGTTCGGACAGGGGACTACAGCCCCAGCATTTT TRBJ1-5 TRBD1 - TRBV28
CASAITGGSYNEQFF TGTGCCAGTGCTATTACAGGGGGGTCCTACAATGAGCAGTTCTTC TRBJ2-1 TRBD1 - TRBV19
CASGLGGGNEQFF TGTGCCAGCGGGCTCGGGGGGGGGAATGAGCAGTTCTTC TRBJ2-1 TRBD2 - TRBV7-9
CASSISGRSNEQFF TGTGCCAGCAGCATTAGCGGGAGAAGTAATGAGCAGTTCTTC TRBJ2-1 TRBD2 - TRBV9
CASSSQGAGAEAFF TGCGCCAGTAGCTCCCAGGGGGCCGGGGCTGAAGCTTTCTTT TRBJ1-1 TRBD1 - TRBV5-1
CASSPSAVNTGELFF TGTGCCAGCAGCCCCTCGGCGGTCAACACCGGGGAGCTGTTTTTT TRBJ2-2 - - TRBV4-2
CASSHPDRELTPPF TGCGCCAGCAGTCACCCCGACAGGGAGTTAACTCCTCCCTTC TRBJ2-7 TRBD1 - TRBV23-1
CASSPLELAGGTYNEQFF TGTGCCAGCAGCCCTCTGGAACTAGCGGGGGGAACCTACAATGAGCAGTTCTTC TRBJ2-1 TRBD2 once TRBV7-9
CASSLGLGGGQPQHF TGTGCCAGCAGTTTAGGTCTAGGGGGGGGTCAGCCCCAGCATTTT TRBJ1-5 - - TRBV28
CASSKCGGSLNQPQHF TGTGCCAGCAGCAAATGCGGAGGAAGCTTAAATCAGCCCCAGCATTTT TRBJ1-5 - - TRBV21-1
CASTPWGGDETQYF TGTGCCAGCACCCCCTGGGGGGGGGATGAGACCCAGTACTTC TRBJ2-5 TRBD2 - TRBV28
CASSSQSGLAGTYNEQFF TGTGCCAGCAGCTCCCAGTCCGGACTAGCGGGCACCTACAATGAGCAGTTCTTC TRBJ2-1 TRBD2 once TRBV7-3
CASSQGTATTGTDTQYF TGTGCCAGCAGCCAGGGGACAGCCACAACGGGCACAGATACGCAGTATTTT TRBJ2-3 TRBD1 few TRBV14
CASSPLQGDGYTF TGTGCCAGCAGCCCATTACAGGGCGATGGCTACACCTTC TRBJ1-2 - - TRBV5-5
CASSSGFGRVNTEAFF TGTGCCAGCAGCTCGGGCTTTGGGCGGGTGAACACTGAAGCTTTCTTT TRBJ1-1 - - TRBV5-4
CASSLSDSRGTQYF TGTGCCAGCAGTTTATCAGACTCGAGAGGGACCCAGTACTTC TRBJ2-5 - few TRBV27
CASSENPLNTEAFF TGTGCCAGCAGTGAAAATCCATTGAACACTGAAGCTTTCTTT TRBJ1-1 - - TRBV6-1
CSVVVASTEAFF TGCAGCGTTGTAGTTGCTTCCACTGAAGCTTTCTTT TRBJ1-1 - - TRBV29-1
CASSPIGGRTSSGNTIYF TGCGCCAGCAGCCCTATAGGGGGACGTACAAGCTCTGGAAACACCATATATTTT TRBJ1-3 - - TRBV5-1
CASSLYGAGELFF TGTGCCAGCAGTTTATACGGGGCCGGGGAGCTGTTTTTT TRBJ2-2 - - TRBV27
CASRRGANTGELFF TGTGCCAGCAGACGGGGGGCGAACACCGGGGAGCTGTTTTTT TRBJ2-2 TRBD2 once TRBV27
CATSSGLALYNEQFF TGTGCCACCAGCAGTGGGCTAGCGCTATACAATGAGCAGTTCTTC TRBJ2-1 - - TRBV15
CASSFAGLGADEQYF TGTGCCAGCAGCTTCGCCGGACTAGGGGCGGACGAGCAGTACTTC TRBJ2-7 TRBD2 few TRBV7-6
CASSVDRVSGANVLTF TGTGCCAGCAGCGTCGACAGGGTCTCTGGGGCCAACGTCCTGACTTTC TRBJ2-6 TRBD1 - TRBV9
CASSLGGPGVGEQFF TGTGCCAGCAGCTTGGGTGGGCCGGGGGTAGGTGAGCAGTTCTTC TRBJ2-1 - - TRBV7-9
CASSVGTGGGEKLFF TGTGCCAGCAGCGTCGGGACAGGGGGTGGGGAAAAACTGTTTTTT TRBJ1-4 TRBD1 few TRBV5-4